This T cell receptor (beta chain) stems from a study of Ad26.COV2.S vaccination and SARS-CoV-2 variants. Study-wide points: Marked by substantial breadth, spike-specific CD8+ and CD4+ T cell responses were reportedly seen after vaccination. Relative to placebo recipients, vaccine recipients exhibited elevated spike-specific TCR breadth.

About this clone itself: The antigen is not known.

The data were produced by immunoSEQ multiplex PCR, yet TCRdb's version contains in-frame clones alone and is incomplete. This table has 400,000 to 500,000 clones, nearly 90% appearing once. The sample's treatment: approximately 18 received Ad26.COV2.S at low or high dose, single or two shots; about 5 received placebo; per-sample allocation not given. Specimens were obtained on day 63 following the first vaccine or placebo injection. The TCR originated in a person between 18 and 60 years old who received the Ad26.COV2.S COVID-19 vaccine or a placebo. Material: peripheral blood, obtained in a trial of Ad26.COV2.S vaccine versus placebo.

In nucleotides, the CDR3 is TGTGCCAGCAGCTTGTTTTCTAGACGCTCCGGGGAGCTGTTTTTT. Residues: CASSLFSRRSGELFF. This sequence joins TRBV5-4 and TRBJ2-2; no definite D call. This CDR3 region has 15 residues. CDR1 SGHNT and CDR2 YYREEE come from the germline V gene (reference sequence). Trimming shortened V by 1 base and J by 6 bases, and 13 bases separated the two germline ends.